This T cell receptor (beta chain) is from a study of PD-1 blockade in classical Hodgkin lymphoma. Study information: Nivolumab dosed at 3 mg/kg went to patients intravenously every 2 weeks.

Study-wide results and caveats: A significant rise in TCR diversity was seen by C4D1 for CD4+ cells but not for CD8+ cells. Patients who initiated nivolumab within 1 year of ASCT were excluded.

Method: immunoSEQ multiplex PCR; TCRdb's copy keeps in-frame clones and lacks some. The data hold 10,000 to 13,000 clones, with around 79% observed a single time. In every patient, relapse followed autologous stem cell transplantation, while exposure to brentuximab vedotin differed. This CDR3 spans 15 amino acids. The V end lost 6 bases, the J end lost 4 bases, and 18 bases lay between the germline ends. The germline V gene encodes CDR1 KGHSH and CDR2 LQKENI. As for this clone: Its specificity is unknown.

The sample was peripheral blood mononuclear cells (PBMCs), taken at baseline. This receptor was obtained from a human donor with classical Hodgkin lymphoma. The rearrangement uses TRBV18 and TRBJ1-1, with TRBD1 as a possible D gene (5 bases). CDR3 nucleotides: TGTGCCAGCTCTACAGCGGGAGGGGCGGGCACTGAAGCTTTCTTT. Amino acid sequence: CASSTAGGAGTEAFF.